The source of this T cell receptor (beta chain) is a study of CD8 T cells in Susac syndrome. Study-wide points: The study's TCR sequencing and HLA analysis covered a relatively small number of individuals, and the study acknowledged this.

With random hexamers, reverse transcription was performed on roughly 0.5 to 1 ug of RNA. The authors amplified TCR beta CDR3 across 54 Vbeta and 13 Jbeta using immunoSEQ multiplex PCR. Each CDR3 protein is one row after TCRdb ran MiXCR on the immunoSEQ multiplex PCR reads. The repertoire holds about 180,000 distinct CDR3 sequences, with around 95% as singletons. Worth noting for this clonotype: Its cognate antigen is unknown.

The CDR3 is made up of 12 amino acids. Deletions cut 7 bases from V and 0 bases from J, with 6 bases between. The germline V gene has CDR1 DFQATT and CDR2 SNEGSKA (reference sequence). Sequencing used CD8+ T cells from PBMCs. The V call is TRBV20-1, the J call TRBJ1-4; D remains ambiguous. The sequence was obtained from a human donor with multiple sclerosis. CDR3 DNA: TGCAGTGTTTCGTCAACTAATGAAAAACTGTTTTTT. It is translated as CSVSSTNEKLFF.